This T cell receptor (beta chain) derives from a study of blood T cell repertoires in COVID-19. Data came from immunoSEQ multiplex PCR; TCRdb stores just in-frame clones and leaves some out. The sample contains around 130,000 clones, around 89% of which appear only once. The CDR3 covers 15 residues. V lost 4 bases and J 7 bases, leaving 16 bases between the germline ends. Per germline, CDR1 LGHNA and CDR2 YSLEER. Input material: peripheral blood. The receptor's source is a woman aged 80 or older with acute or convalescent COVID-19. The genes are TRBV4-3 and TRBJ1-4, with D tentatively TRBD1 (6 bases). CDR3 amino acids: CASSREQGVFEKLFF. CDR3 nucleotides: TGCGCCAGCAGCCGAGAACAGGGAGTTTTTGAAAAACTGTTTTTT.